The 18 T cell receptor beta chains below were found in one sample sequenced in a study of vaccination and CD4 T cells after COVID-19. For these TCRs, the target antigens are not known. Sequence data for DNA of cultured CD4+ T cells were generated by the Oncomine TCR Beta short-read assay. TCRdb processed the PCR reads anew with MiXCR; each CDR3 protein has one entry. The sample records roughly 20,000 distinct CDR3 sequences, 70% being singletons. Treatment here: roughly 10-day PBMC culture with coronavirus spike peptide pools or control peptides (ViraFEST assay). Sequencing was performed on CD4+ T cells from blood, cultured in vitro. These receptors all come from a human donor who had recovered from COVID-19.

The chain uses TRBV20-1 and TRBJ2-3, with TRBD1 as a possible D gene (5 bases). The ends were cut back, 4 bases at V and 1 base at J, with 15 bases in the middle. The CDR3 is 15 residues long. The germline gives CDR1 DFQATT, CDR2 SNEGSKA (reference sequence). CDR3 nucleotides: TGCAGTGCTAAGGGGCTACCTAGGGGCACAGATACGCAGTATTTT. This encodes CSAKGLPRGTDTQYF.

This clonotype was seen only a few times. The rearrangement joins TRBV12-3 or TRBV12-4 to TRBJ1-2, with no clear D. This CDR3 contains 14 residues. Trimming removed 3 bases from V and 3 bases from J, with 11 bases in between. This chain's CDR3 is CASSFPHGDYGYTF. The DNA of the CDR3 is TGTGCCAGCAGTTTCCCCCACGGAGACTATGGCTACACCTTC.

The chain uses TRBV6-5 and TRBJ2-1, with 7 bases identical to TRBD2. CDR3 length: 12 amino acids. V lost 4 bases to trimming and J lost 13 bases; unmatched junction nucleotides: 7. Germline-derived CDR1 and CDR2 are MNHEY and SVGAGI. The CDR3 loop is CASSSKRDRQFF. The CDR3 nucleotides read TGTGCCAGCAGTTCCAAGCGGGACCGCCAGTTCTTC.

The chain employs TRBV24-1 and TRBJ2-5; D perhaps matches TRBD1 (6 bases). Per the germline V gene, CDR1 is KGHDR and CDR2 is SFDVKD. Trimming took 4 bases from V and 3 from J, leaving 17 bases between them. The CDR3 runs 16 residues. The CDR3 DNA reads as TGTGCCACCAGTGACCCTGGGACACCTCATAAAGAGACCCAGTACTTC. Residues: CATSDPGTPHKETQYF.

As concerns this clonotype: One junction end does not reproduce the germline sequence, and a read error may be involved. This chain connects TRBV27 to TRBJ1-1; D remains ambiguous. The germline V gene encodes CDR1 MNHEY and CDR2 SMNVEV (reference sequence). The CDR3 is 16 residues long. The CDR3 here is CANSLLLGRENTEAFF. The CDR3 DNA follows: TGTGCCAACAGTTTATTGCTCGGTCGGGAGAACACTGAAGCTTTCTTT.

This sequence joins TRBV19 and TRBJ2-3; TRBD2 is a possible D gene (5 bases). Germline V CDR1 and CDR2: LNHDA, SQIVND (reference sequence). The CDR3 length is 14 residues. Trimming pared 7 bases from V and 1 base from J, leaving 12 bases between. CDR3 sequence (DNA): TGTGCCAGTACCCGTGGTAGCGGCACAGATACGCAGTATTTT. This codes for CASTRGSGTDTQYF.

The CDR3 here is CATSETGGALYGYTF. The CDR3 DNA reads TGTGCCACCAGTGAGACGGGGGGAGCCCTGTATGGCTACACCTTC. V is TRBV24-1 and J is TRBJ1-2; TRBD1 might be the D (5 bases). Germline V CDR1 and CDR2: KGHDR, SFDVKD. This CDR3 region has 15 residues. Trimming removed 4 bases from V and 5 bases from J, with 16 bases in between.

The rearrangement links TRBV24-1 to TRBJ2-6, with a weak D call TRBD2 (5 bases). Germline V CDR1 and CDR2: KGHDR, SFDVKD. Deletions cut 6 bases from V and 4 bases from J, with 12 bases between. The CDR3 extends over 15 amino acids. CDR3 region: CATSKGDAGANVLTF. DNA for the CDR3: TGTGCCACCAGTAAGGGAGACGCGGGGGCCAACGTCCTGACTTTC.

The chain couples TRBV27 to TRBJ1-2; D may be TRBD1 (5 bases). Looked up from germline, CDR1 is MNHEY and CDR2 is SMNVEV (reference sequence). With 3 bases removed from V and 4 bases from J, the gap between germline ends came to 15 bases. This CDR3 region has 15 residues. DNA for the CDR3: TGTGCCAGCAGTTTCGGTAACGGGGGACTCTATGGCTACACCTTC. Its protein product is CASSFGNGGLYGYTF.

The V call is TRBV28, the J call TRBJ1-1; no reliable D call. Trimming stripped 2 bases from V and 3 bases from J, with 16 bases between. CDR3 length equals 16 residues. The germline gives CDR1 MDHEN, CDR2 SYDVKM. CDR3 nucleotide sequence: TGTGCCAGCAGTTTAGAAAGTAGCAGGCTGGACACTGAAGCTTTCTTT. Its protein product is CASSLESSRLDTEAFF.

This sequence joins TRBV7-9 and TRBJ2-3, with D uncertain. This CDR3 has 15 residues. V was shortened by 0 bases and J by 5 bases, with 12 bases between the two germline ends. Per germline, CDR1 SEHNR and CDR2 FQNEAQ (reference sequence). The CDR3 loop reads CASSLARPVGDTQYF. The CDR3 DNA reads TGTGCCAGCAGCTTAGCGAGACCTGTCGGAGATACGCAGTATTTT. The full variable domain, its missing parts supplied by reference TRBV7-9 and TRBJ2-3, is DTGVSQNPRHKITKRGQNVTFRCDPISEHNRLYWYRQTLGQGPEFLTYFQNEAQLEKSRLLSDRFSAERPKGSFSTLEIQRTEQGDSAMYLCASSLARPVGDTQYFGPGTRLTVL.

V is TRBV20-1 and J is TRBJ1-2; D perhaps matches TRBD1 (6 bases). Germline-derived CDR1 and CDR2 are DFQATT and SNEGSKA (reference sequence). The CDR3 runs 14 residues. V gave up 6 bases and J gave up 7 bases, with 21 bases separating them. The CDR3 protein is CSAPNREGARGYTF. The CDR3 DNA reads TGCAGTGCACCTAACAGGGAAGGTGCGCGTGGCTACACCTTC.

This rearrangement joins TRBV7-9 to TRBJ2-2, with 16 bases lining up with TRBD2. CDR3 length equals 17 residues. Germline V gene lookup returns CDR1 SEHNR and CDR2 FQNEAQ (reference sequence). V trimming: 9 bases; J trimming: 4 bases; junction bases outside the gene matches: 8. Here the CDR3 DNA reads TGTGCCAGATCGGGACTAGCGGGAGGGCCAGGCACCGGGGAGCTGTTTTTT. The encoded protein is CARSGLAGGPGTGELFF.

The V and J genes are TRBV20-1 and TRBJ2-7; 10 bases agree with TRBD1. Germline loops: CDR1 DFQATT, CDR2 SNEGSKA (reference sequence). The ends lost 6 bases at V and 1 base at J; junction bases unmatched: 9. This CDR3 is 15 amino acids long. CDR3 bases: TGCAGTGCCACCAATCCGGGACAGGGGTCCTACGAGCAGTACTTC. Encoded protein: CSATNPGQGSYEQYF.

There are a few counts of this clonotype. The gene calls are TRBV7-2 and TRBJ1-5; perhaps TRBD1 as D (5 bases). This CDR3 is 15 amino acids long. V was shortened by 1 base and J by 6 bases, with 13 bases between the two germline ends. Germline CDR1 reads SGHTA; CDR2 reads FQGNSA. Here the CDR3 reads CASSLDLGVGQPQHF. The CDR3 DNA reads TGTGCCAGCAGCTTAGATCTGGGGGTGGGTCAGCCCCAGCATTTT.

This chain joins TRBV7-2 and TRBJ1-1; TRBD1 matches 8 bases. The CDR3 runs 15 residues. Germline-derived CDR1 and CDR2 are SGHTA and FQGNSA. V lost 4 bases and J lost 5; bases outside the gene matches: 9. The CDR3 loop reads CASSSQGQGYTEAFF. CDR3 in DNA: TGTGCCAGCAGCTCTCAAGGACAGGGCTATACTGAAGCTTTCTTT.

This chain connects TRBV6-2 or TRBV6-3 to TRBJ2-3, with D perhaps given as TRBD1 or TRBD2 (6 bases each). V gave up 2 bases and J gave up 0 bases, with 15 bases separating them. The CDR3 is 17 residues long. CDR1 and CDR2 (germline): MNHEY, SVGEGT. This chain's CDR3 is CASSYRGDGRSTDTQYF. For the CDR3, the DNA is TGTGCCAGCAGTTACAGGGGGGATGGTCGCAGCACAGATACGCAGTATTTT.

This clonotype was seen a few times. V and J are TRBV19 and TRBJ1-3; D is ambiguous. Deletions cut 10 bases from V and 0 bases from J, with 13 bases between. The CDR3 runs 14 residues. The germline gives CDR1 LNHDA, CDR2 SQIVND (reference sequence). The CDR3 sequence is CATKSLHSGNTIYF. As DNA, the CDR3 is TGTGCCACGAAGTCCCTACACTCTGGAAACACCATATATTTT. Supplemented by reference TRBV19 and TRBJ1-3, the full variable domain reads DGGITQSPKYLFRKEGQNVTLSCEQNLNHDAMYWYRQDPGQGLRLIYYSQIVNDFQKGDIAEGYSVSREKKESFPLTVTSAQKNPTAFYLCATKSLHSGNTIYFGEGSWLTVV.